This T cell receptor (beta chain) derives from a study of beta chain features in type 1 diabetes. A sort by CD45RO/CCR7/CD25/CD127/CD95/CD27 yielded CD4+ naive, central memory, regulatory and stem cell-like memory cells. Sorting gave populations that all exceeded 95% purity. Whole-study results and caveats: Across all four CD4+ subsets, people with type 1 diabetes showed modestly shorter TCRB CDR3s. Whether TCRB rearrangement is influenced by HLA type went unresolved here.

Worth noting for this clone: Its target is unknown.

The sequenced template was cDNA made from the entire isolated RNA. TCRdb's table, derived via immunoSEQ multiplex PCR, lists solely in-frame clones and lacks some. The sample holds hundreds of thousands of clones, about 30% seen once. V lost 6 bases to trimming and J lost 3 bases, with 6 bases between them. CDR1 and CDR2 from the germline V gene are SEHNR and FQNEAQ (reference sequence). The CDR3 spans 12 residues. This sequence originates from a man aged 18 to 29 in good health. Input material: naive CD4+ T cells from blood. This chain uses TRBV7-9 with TRBJ1-5, with unresolved D. This chain's CDR3 is CASSDDNQPQHF. The DNA for the CDR3 is TGTGCCAGCAGTGACGACAATCAGCCCCAGCATTTT.